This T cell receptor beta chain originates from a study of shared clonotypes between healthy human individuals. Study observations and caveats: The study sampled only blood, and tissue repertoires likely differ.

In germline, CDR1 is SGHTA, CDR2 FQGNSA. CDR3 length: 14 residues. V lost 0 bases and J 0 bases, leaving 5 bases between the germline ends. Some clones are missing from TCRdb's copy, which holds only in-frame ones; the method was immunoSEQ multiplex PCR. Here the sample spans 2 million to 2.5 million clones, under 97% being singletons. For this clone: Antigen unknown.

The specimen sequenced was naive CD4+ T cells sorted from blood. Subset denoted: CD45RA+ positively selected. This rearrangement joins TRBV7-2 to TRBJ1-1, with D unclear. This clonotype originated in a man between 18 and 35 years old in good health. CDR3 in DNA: TGTGCCAGCAGCTTAGCGGTGATGAACACTGAAGCTTTCTTT. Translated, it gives CASSLAVMNTEAFF.